The 20 T cell receptor beta chains reported below all come from one sample, sequenced in a study of CD8 T cells in ankylosing spondylitis. A single record per CDR3 protein comes from TCRdb applying MiXCR to the 5' RACE reads. The sample has 250,000 or so distinct CDR3 sequences, 15% to 20% seen once. The specimen sequenced was blood, either unsorted or a sorted T cell fraction (not recorded which). These receptors came from a male donor with ankylosing spondylitis or in good health (not recorded which).

This rearrangement joins TRBV2 to TRBJ2-5; D gene unclear. V shed 1 base and J shed 1 base, with 7 bases lying between them. The CDR3 loop spans 14 amino acids. Germline CDR1 is SNHLY and CDR2 is FYNNEI. CDR3: CASSEVRTQETQYF. Here the CDR3 DNA reads TGTGCCAGCAGTGAAGTACGGACCCAAGAGACCCAGTACTTC.

This chain joins TRBV30 and TRBJ2-5; possible D gene TRBD1, 6 bases. V lost 4 bases and J 0 bases, leaving 9 bases between the germline ends. The V gene's germline CDR1 is GTSNPN and CDR2 SVGIG (reference sequence). The CDR3 is 13 amino acids. The CDR3 here is CAWKDRNQETQYF. The CDR3 region has the DNA TGTGCCTGGAAGGACAGAAACCAAGAGACCCAGTACTTC.

This clonotype was counted between two and nine times. The genes are TRBV20-1 and TRBJ2-7, with 7 bases that match TRBD1. Germline values: CDR1 DFQATT, CDR2 SNEGSKA (reference sequence). V was clipped by 3 bases and J by 5 bases; unmatched bases: 7. The length of the CDR3 is 13 residues. The CDR3 spells CSARTGREDEQYF. CDR3 nucleotide sequence: TGCAGTGCTAGGACAGGGCGCGAGGACGAGCAGTACTTC.

This clonotype has only a few counts. The chain joins TRBV4-2 to TRBJ2-1; the match to TRBD2 covers 9 bases. Looked up from germline, CDR1 is LGHNA and CDR2 is YNFKEQ. The trim removed 6 bases at V and 5 bases at J, leaving 11 bases unmatched. The CDR3 extends over 16 amino acids. The CDR3 here is CASRAEGLAGNNEQFF. As DNA, the CDR3 is TGTGCCAGCAGGGCCGAGGGGCTAGCGGGGAACAATGAGCAGTTCTTC.

This clonotype was recorded many times. V and J are TRBV20-1 and TRBJ2-3, with 8 bases lining up with TRBD2. V shed 1 base and J 4 bases; nucleotides not matched to a gene: 7. Germline V lookup: CDR1 DFQATT, CDR2 SNEGSKA (reference sequence). The CDR3 totals 15 residues. The CDR3 region is CSARGEREWADTQYF. Written as DNA, the CDR3 is TGCAGTGCTAGAGGGGAGCGGGAGTGGGCAGATACGCAGTATTTT.

In its sample, this clonotype was seen many times. The rearrangement links TRBV6-1 to TRBJ2-2, with 7 bases that match TRBD1. The J segment lost 1 base and the V segment lost 5 bases, leaving 4 bases of the junction unmatched. This CDR3 has 15 amino acids. Germline assignment: CDR1 MNHNS and CDR2 SASEGT. The CDR3 bases are TGTGCCAGCAGTCCGAGGACAGGGAACACCGGGGAGCTGTTTTTT. Residues: CASSPRTGNTGELFF.

V and J are TRBV7-9 and TRBJ2-1; D is perhaps TRBD2 (5 bases). Looked up from germline, CDR1 is SEHNR and CDR2 is FQNEAQ (reference sequence). Trimming removed 2 bases at V and 15 bases at J, with 17 bases between. This CDR3 has 13 residues. The CDR3 spells CASSLTEGVGLFF. The CDR3 DNA reads as TGTGCCAGCAGCTTAACCGAAGGAGTAGGACTGTTCTTC.

The chain is built from TRBV6-1 and TRBJ1-1; D remains unclear. Per germline, CDR1 MNHNS and CDR2 SASEGT. CDR3 length: 14 residues. With 6 bases removed from V and 10 bases from J, the gap between germline ends came to 21 bases. The CDR3 nucleotides are TGTGCCAGCAGCCCAGGCCCCCACGACATCGGAGCTTTCTTT. This translates into CASSPGPHDIGAFF.

V gene TRBV6-5 combines with J gene TRBJ2-7; D could derive from TRBD1 or TRBD2 (5 bases each). Germline CDR1 is MNHEY and CDR2 is SVGAGI. This CDR3 region has 16 residues. V lost 4 bases to trimming and J lost 2 bases, with 18 bases between them. The CDR3 sequence: CASSWTPGTMTYEQYF. As DNA, the CDR3 is TGTGCCAGCAGTTGGACACCCGGGACCATGACCTACGAGCAGTACTTC.

In this sample, this clonotype turned up a few times. This chain uses TRBV12-5 with TRBJ2-2; 9 bases are shared with TRBD1. Trimming took 0 bases from V and 2 from J; bases not matched to a gene: 7. The CDR3 spans 18 residues. CDR1 and CDR2 (germline): LGHNT, FRNRAP. The CDR3 nucleotides read TGTGCTAGTGGTTTGGTAACTCGGGACAGGGATAACACCGGGGAGCTGTTTTTT. Its protein product is CASGLVTRDRDNTGELFF. Together with reference TRBV12-5 and TRBJ2-2, the CDR3 gives the full variable domain: DARVTQTPRHKVTEMGQEVTMRCQPILGHNTVFWYRQTMMQGLELLAYFRNRAPLDDSGMPKDRFSAEMPDATLATLKIQPSEPRDSAVYFCASGLVTRDRDNTGELFFGEGSRLTVL.

The table lists this clonotype with a few counts. The rearrangement uses TRBV5-1 and TRBJ1-1; 8 bases agree with TRBD1. After removal of 2 bases from V and 3 bases from J, the junction contained 6 bases not matched to a gene. Germline CDR1 is SGHRS and CDR2 is YFSETQ. The CDR3 consists of 15 residues. The DNA of the CDR3 is TGCGCCAGCAGCTTACAGGGGGGAAGGGACACTGAAGCTTTCTTT. It translates to CASSLQGGRDTEAFF.

This clonotype occurred many times. V is TRBV20-1 and J is TRBJ2-3, with 8 bases matching TRBD2. The germline gives CDR1 DFQATT, CDR2 SNEGSKA (reference sequence). Losses at the gene ends were 3 bases for V and 2 bases for J; bases not matched to a gene: 10. The CDR3 covers 16 residues. The CDR3 DNA reads TGCAGTGCTAGTCCCCCTGGCGGGAGGCACACAGATACGCAGTATTTT. It encodes CSASPPGGRHTDTQYF.

CDR3: CASSPGTGRQGGELFF. In DNA form, the CDR3 reads TGTGCCAGCAGCCCGGGGACAGGGCGTCAGGGCGGGGAGCTGTTTTTT. The chain links TRBV7-3 to TRBJ2-2; 9 positions match TRBD1. V gave up 5 bases and J gave up 7 bases; unmatched junction bases: 11. This CDR3 contains 16 residues. Germline V gene sequence: CDR1 SGHTA, CDR2 FQGTGA. Looking up the rest from reference TRBV7-3 and TRBJ2-2 gives the full variable domain: GAGVSQTPSNKVTEKGKYVELRCDPISGHTALYWYRQSLGQGPEFLIYFQGTGAADDSGLPNDRFFAVRPEGSVSTLKIQRTERGDSAVYLCASSPGTGRQGGELFFGEGSRLTVL.

This clonotype was picked up a small number of times. The rearrangement uses TRBV6-1 and TRBJ2-5, with TRBD1 identical over 8 bases. This CDR3 is 13 amino acids long. With 5 bases clipped from V and 9 bases from J, the junction kept 8 bases outside the gene matches. Germline loops: CDR1 MNHNS, CDR2 SASEGT. The CDR3 loop is CASSLRQGMAQYF. The CDR3 DNA reads as TGTGCCAGCAGTCTTCGACAGGGGATGGCCCAGTACTTC.

The rearrangement joins TRBV7-2 to TRBJ2-7; perhaps D is TRBD1 or TRBD2 (5 bases each). Germline CDR1 is SGHTA and CDR2 is FQGNSA. Trimming cost V 3 bases and J 7 bases, with 10 bases left between them. The CDR3 runs 12 residues. The CDR3 protein is CASSLGTVEQYF. The CDR3 DNA is TGTGCCAGCAGCTTGGGGACCGTGGAGCAGTACTTC.

Regarding this clonotype: Compared with germline, one end of the junction differs, possibly owing to a read error. The CDR3 protein is CASSLWTNPSTDPQYF. The CDR3 DNA reads as TGCGCCAGCAGCCTATGGACAAACCCTAGCACAGATCCGCAGTATTTT. The chain recombines TRBV5-1 with TRBJ2-3, with D perhaps being TRBD1 or TRBD2 (5 bases each). This CDR3 is 16 amino acids long. Germline CDR1 is SGHRS and CDR2 is YFSETQ.

The chain carries TRBV9 and TRBJ2-1; 9 nucleotides line up with TRBD1. In germline, CDR1 is SGDLS, CDR2 YYNGEE. This CDR3 region has 15 residues. The trim removed 0 bases at V and 6 bases at J, leaving 4 bases unmatched. CDR3 sequence: CASSVGGTGFNEQFF. As DNA, the CDR3 is TGTGCCAGCAGCGTAGGAGGGACAGGGTTCAATGAGCAGTTCTTC.

The chain carries TRBV4-1 and TRBJ2-5; 11 bases are shared with TRBD2. Trimming cost V 0 bases and J 0 bases; bases outside gene matches: 3. Germline V CDR1 and CDR2: MGHRA, YSYEKL. The CDR3 runs 17 residues. The CDR3 region has the DNA TGCGCCAGCAGCCAAGACGCTAGCGGGGGGTACCAAGAGACCCAGTACTTC. This codes for CASSQDASGGYQETQYF.

V usage is TRBV12-3 or TRBV12-4 and J usage is TRBJ1-1; 7 bases are shared with TRBD1. The J segment lost 6 bases and the V segment lost 6 bases, leaving 7 bases of the junction unmatched. The CDR3 is 13 residues long. This chain's CDR3 is CASSLLGGPEAFF. The DNA for the CDR3 is TGTGCCAGCAGCCTTCTAGGGGGCCCTGAAGCTTTCTTT.

This clonotype has more than one count but fewer than ten. The CDR3 nucleotides read TGCGCCAGCCATCCCGGGACAGGCATTCAAAACGAGCAGTACTTC. Translating gives CASHPGTGIQNEQYF. The V call is TRBV10-2, the J call TRBJ2-7, with 8 bases aligning to TRBD1. V lost 8 bases to trimming and J lost 5 bases; unmatched junction nucleotides: 14. This CDR3 comprises 15 residues. Germline V gene data show CDR1 as WSHSY and CDR2 as SAAADI.